This TCR beta chain was captured in a study of T-cell reconstitution after alpha-beta-depleted transplantation in children. Study outcomes and limitations: Elevated TCRbeta diversity at day 60 was traced, in some patients, to surviving recipient T cells and thymic progenitors. Newly produced T cells mostly provided counts and TCRbeta diversity after one year, as hyperexpanded clones declined. Where alpha-beta T cells came from about two months after transplant was reportedly several hundred expanded graft clones.

This clonotype was found many times. Its target is unknown. The authors prepared the TCRbeta library with unique molecular identifiers. TCRdb itself ran the PCR reads through MiXCR, one entry per CDR3 protein. The sample carries approximately 99,000 distinct CDR3 sequences, about 6.5% recorded once. The CDR3 runs to 12 residues. Deletions cut 0 bases from V and 7 bases from J, with 4 bases between. From germline, CDR1 is ENHRY and CDR2 SYGVKD. This receptor was identified in a male patient under 10 years old who had a stem cell transplant for acute lymphoblastic leukemia, so the T cells may come from the graft donor. The sequencing used PBMCs, mostly from graft donor cells, collected 360 days after TCRalphabeta/CD19-depleted stem cell transplant. This rearrangement joins TRBV10-3 to TRBJ2-1; D is unresolved. The CDR3 DNA sequence: TGTGCCATCAGTGAGTCAAGGAATGAGCAGTTCTTC. It translates to CAISESRNEQFF.